This T cell receptor (beta chain) was identified during a study of OX40 agonist ivuxolimab in advanced cancers. Overall study findings and caveats: The study did not work out the antigen specificity of the expanded peripheral T cells.

V lost 0 bases, J lost 6 bases, and 23 bases lay in between. Germline CDR1 reads MNHNS; CDR2 reads SASEGT. This CDR3 spans 19 amino acids. Generated by immunoSEQ multiplex PCR, the TCRdb table keeps only in-frame clones and is missing some. The table records roughly 80,000 clones, more than 70% of them present only once. A word on this clone: Antigen specificity is unknown.

The TCR was taken from an adult with an advanced solid tumor such as melanoma, head and neck, liver or kidney cancer. Sample: CD4+ or CD8+ T cells sorted from blood, taken in a trial of the OX40 agonist ivuxolimab. The genes are TRBV6-1 and TRBJ1-4; TRBD1 might be the D (6 bases). The CDR3 is CASSEAPPGALRSHEKLFF. In nucleotides, the CDR3 is TGTGCCAGCAGTGAAGCCCCTCCGGGGGCGTTAAGGTCTCATGAAAAACTGTTTTTT.